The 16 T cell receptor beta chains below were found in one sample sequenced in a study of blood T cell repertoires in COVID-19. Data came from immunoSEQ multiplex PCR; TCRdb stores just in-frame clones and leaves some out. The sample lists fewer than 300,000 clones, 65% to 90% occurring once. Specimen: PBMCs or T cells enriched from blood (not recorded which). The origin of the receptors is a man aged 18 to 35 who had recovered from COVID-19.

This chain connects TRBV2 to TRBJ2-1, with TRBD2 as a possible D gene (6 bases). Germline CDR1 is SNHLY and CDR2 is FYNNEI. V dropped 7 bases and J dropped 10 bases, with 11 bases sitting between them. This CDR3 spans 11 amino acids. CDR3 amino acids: CASKRGGEQFF. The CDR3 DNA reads TGTGCCAGCAAACGGGGAGGCGAGCAGTTCTTC.

CDR3 nucleotide sequence: TGTGCCAGCAGTGAAGCGTTAAGGGGGGGTCCCGGGGAGCTGTTTTTT. Encoded protein: CASSEALRGGPGELFF. The V and J genes are TRBV6-1 and TRBJ2-2; D is possibly TRBD2 (7 bases). Germline CDR1 is MNHNS and CDR2 is SASEGT. The length of the CDR3 is 16 residues. Trimming took off 0 bases at V and 6 bases at J, with 14 bases between the two ends.

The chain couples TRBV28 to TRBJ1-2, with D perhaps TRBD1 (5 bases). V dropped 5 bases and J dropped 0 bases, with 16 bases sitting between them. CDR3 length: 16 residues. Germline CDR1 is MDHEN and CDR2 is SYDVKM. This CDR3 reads CASSNAKDSANYGYTF. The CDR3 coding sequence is TGTGCCAGCAGTAATGCCAAAGACAGTGCTAACTATGGCTACACCTTC.

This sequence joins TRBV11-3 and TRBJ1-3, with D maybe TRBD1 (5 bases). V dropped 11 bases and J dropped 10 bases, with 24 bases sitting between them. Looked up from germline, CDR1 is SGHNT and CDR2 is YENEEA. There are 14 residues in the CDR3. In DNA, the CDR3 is TGTGCCGATGATGATTTCGGCCTCGGGGGGACCATATATTTT. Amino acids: CADDDFGLGGTIYF. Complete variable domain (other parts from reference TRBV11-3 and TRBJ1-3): EAGVVQSPRYKIIEKKQPVAFWCNPISGHNTLYWYLQNLGQGPELLIRYENEEAVDDSQLPKDRFSAERLKGVDSTLKIQPAELGDSAVYLCADDDFGLGGTIYFGEGSWLTVV.

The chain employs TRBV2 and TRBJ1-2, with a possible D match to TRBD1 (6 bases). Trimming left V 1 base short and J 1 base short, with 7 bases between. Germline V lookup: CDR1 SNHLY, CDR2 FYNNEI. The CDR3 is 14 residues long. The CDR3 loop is CASSEGRGNYGYTF. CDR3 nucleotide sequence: TGTGCCAGCAGTGAAGGCAGGGGTAACTATGGCTACACCTTC.

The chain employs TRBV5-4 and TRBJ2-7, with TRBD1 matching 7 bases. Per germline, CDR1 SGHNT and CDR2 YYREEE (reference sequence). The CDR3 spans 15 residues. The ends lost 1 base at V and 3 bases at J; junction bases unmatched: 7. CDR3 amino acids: CASSLSGTAGYEQYF. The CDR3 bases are TGTGCCAGCAGCTTGAGTGGGACAGCCGGCTACGAGCAGTACTTC.

The CDR3 DNA is TGTGCCAGCAGCAGGGACCTTACAGGTGGGAATGAGCAGTTCTTC. As protein: CASSRDLTGGNEQFF. This chain connects TRBV7-9 to TRBJ2-1; D possibly uses TRBD1 or TRBD2 (5 bases each). The CDR3 contains 15 residues. Trimming took 5 bases from V and 7 from J, leaving 18 bases between them. CDR1 and CDR2 (germline): SEHNR, FQNEAQ (reference sequence).

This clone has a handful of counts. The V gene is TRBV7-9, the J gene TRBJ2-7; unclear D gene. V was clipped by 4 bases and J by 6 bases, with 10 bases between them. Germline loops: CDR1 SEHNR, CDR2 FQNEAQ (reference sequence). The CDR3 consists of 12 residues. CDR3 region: CASSYLSGEQYF. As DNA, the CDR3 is TGTGCCAGCAGCTATCTTTCGGGCGAGCAGTACTTC.

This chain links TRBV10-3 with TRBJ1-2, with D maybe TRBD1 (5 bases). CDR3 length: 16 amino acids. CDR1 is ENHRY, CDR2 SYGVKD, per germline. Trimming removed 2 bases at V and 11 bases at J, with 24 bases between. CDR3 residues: CAISEPFRAGRSGYTF. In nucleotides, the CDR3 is TGTGCCATCAGTGAGCCTTTCCGAGCGGGACGGAGTGGGTACACCTTC.

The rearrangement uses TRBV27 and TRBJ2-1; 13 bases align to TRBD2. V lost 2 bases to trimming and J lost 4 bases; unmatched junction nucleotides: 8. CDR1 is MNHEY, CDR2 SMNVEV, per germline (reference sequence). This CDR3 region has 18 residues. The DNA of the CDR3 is TGTGCCAGCAGTTTACACTTAGGACTAGCGGGAGTTTACAATGAGCAGTTCTTC. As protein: CASSLHLGLAGVYNEQFF.

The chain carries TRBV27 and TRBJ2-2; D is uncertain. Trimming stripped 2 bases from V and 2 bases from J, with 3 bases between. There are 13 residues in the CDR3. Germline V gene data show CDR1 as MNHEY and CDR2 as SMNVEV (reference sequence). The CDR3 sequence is CASSLVNTGELFF. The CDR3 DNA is TGTGCCAGCAGTTTAGTAAACACCGGGGAGCTGTTTTTT.

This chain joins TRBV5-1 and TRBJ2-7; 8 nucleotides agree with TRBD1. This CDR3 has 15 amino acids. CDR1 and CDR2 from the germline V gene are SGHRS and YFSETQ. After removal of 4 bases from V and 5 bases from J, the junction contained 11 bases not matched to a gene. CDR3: CASSPGLDRVHEQYF. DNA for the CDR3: TGCGCCAGCAGCCCCGGACTGGACAGGGTTCACGAGCAGTACTTC. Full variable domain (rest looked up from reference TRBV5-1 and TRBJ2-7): KAGVTQTPRYLIKTRGQQVTLSCSPISGHRSVSWYQQTPGQGLQFLFEYFSETQRNKGNFPGRFSGRQFSNSRSEMNVSTLELGDSALYLCASSPGLDRVHEQYFGPGTRLTVT.

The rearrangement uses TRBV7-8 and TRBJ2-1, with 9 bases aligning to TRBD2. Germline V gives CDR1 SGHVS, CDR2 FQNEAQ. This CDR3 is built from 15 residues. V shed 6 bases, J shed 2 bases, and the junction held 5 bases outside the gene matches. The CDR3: CASRWAGGPYNEQFF. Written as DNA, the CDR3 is TGTGCCAGCAGGTGGGCGGGAGGGCCCTACAATGAGCAGTTCTTC.

The DNA of the CDR3 is TGTGCCAGTAGTATAGAAACAAGTGGTGAAAAACTGTTTTTT. Its translation is CASSIETSGEKLFF. This sequence joins TRBV19 and TRBJ1-4, with D unclear. This CDR3 contains 14 residues. Germline V gene data show CDR1 as LNHDA and CDR2 as SQIVND (reference sequence). V was pared by 0 bases and J by 7 bases, with 9 bases between.

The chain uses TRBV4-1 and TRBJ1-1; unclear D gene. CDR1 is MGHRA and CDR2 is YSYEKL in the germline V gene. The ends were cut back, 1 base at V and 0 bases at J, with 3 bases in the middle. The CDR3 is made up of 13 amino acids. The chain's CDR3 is CASSQGVNTEAFF. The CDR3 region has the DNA TGCGCCAGCAGCCAAGGAGTGAACACTGAAGCTTTCTTT.

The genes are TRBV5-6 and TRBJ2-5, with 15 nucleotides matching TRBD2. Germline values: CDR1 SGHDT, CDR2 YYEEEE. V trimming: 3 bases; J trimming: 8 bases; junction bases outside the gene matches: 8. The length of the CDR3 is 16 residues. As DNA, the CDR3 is TGTGCCAGCAGCTGGGGACTAGCGGGGGGCCCGACTACCCAGTACTTC. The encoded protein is CASSWGLAGGPTTQYF.